These 22 T cell receptor beta chains originate from one sample sequenced in a study of T cells of healthy individuals. TCRdb itself ran the 5' RACE reads through MiXCR, one entry per CDR3 protein. The sample holds about 53,000 distinct CDR3 sequences; about 14% are singletons and the top ten take more than 15%. Every receptor here comes from a human donor in good health.

In regard to this clonotype: Sequence at one end of the junction differs from germline and may be a read error. The chain joins TRBV29-1 to TRBJ2-1, with D uncertain. The germline V gene encodes CDR1 SQVTM and CDR2 ANQGSEA. The CDR3 is 12 amino acids. The CDR3: CSVEGRYNEQFF. CDR3 nucleotides: TGCAGCGTCGAAGGAAGATACAATGAGCAGTTCTTC.

This clonotype was seen many times. This chain joins TRBV20-1 and TRBJ2-7, with a weak D call TRBD1 (5 bases). Germline lookup yields CDR1 DFQATT and CDR2 SNEGSKA (reference sequence). The CDR3 extends over 11 amino acids. Trimming took off 5 bases at V and 6 bases at J, with 11 bases between the two ends. In DNA, the CDR3 is TGCAGTGCTGGCAGGGTCGGCGAGCAGTACTTC. Protein product: CSAGRVGEQYF.

This clonotype was seen at least ten times. The chain carries TRBV20-1 and TRBJ2-4; 12 bases agree with TRBD2. Trimming at V came to 1 base and at J to 0 bases, leaving 7 bases not matched to a gene. CDR3 length: 18 amino acids. The germline gives CDR1 DFQATT, CDR2 SNEGSKA (reference sequence). In DNA form, the CDR3 reads TGCAGTGCTAGAGGAACTAGCGGGGGGCTTCTAGCCAAAAACATTCAGTACTTC. It translates to CSARGTSGGLLAKNIQYF.

The sample holds a few counts of this clonotype. This rearrangement joins TRBV4-1 to TRBJ2-2; D ambiguous. CDR1 MGHRA and CDR2 YSYEKL come from the germline V gene. Trimming left V 1 base short and J 6 bases short, with 12 bases between. CDR3 length: 15 amino acids. CDR3 in amino acids: CASSQAPRSSGELFF. DNA of the CDR3: TGCGCCAGCAGCCAAGCCCCGAGGTCCTCCGGGGAGCTGTTTTTT.

This clonotype was picked up many times. The rearrangement links TRBV11-2 to TRBJ1-1; D may be TRBD1 (5 bases). There are 14 residues in the CDR3. V dropped 5 bases and J dropped 4 bases, with 14 bases sitting between them. Germline lookup yields CDR1 SGHAT and CDR2 FQNNGV. The CDR3 DNA sequence: TGTGCCAGCAGCGTCGGGGGACGTGGCACTGAAGCTTTCTTT. Amino acids: CASSVGGRGTEAFF.

V and J are TRBV7-2 and TRBJ2-3, with D maybe TRBD2 (7 bases). V lost 2 bases to trimming and J lost 2 bases, with 14 bases between them. The CDR3 is 16 amino acids. Germline lookup yields CDR1 SGHTA and CDR2 FQGNSA. This CDR3 is CASSLTAGALTDTQYF. The CDR3 DNA follows: TGTGCCAGCAGCTTAACGGCGGGGGCCCTCACAGATACGCAGTATTTT.

Ten or more counts support this clonotype. The chain couples TRBV29-1 to TRBJ2-2; no clear D gene. Germline lookup yields CDR1 SQVTM and CDR2 ANQGSEA. The CDR3 runs 12 residues. Trimming took 8 bases from V and 3 from J, leaving 10 bases between them. The CDR3 sequence is CSYGTDTGELFF. The CDR3, as DNA: TGCAGCTACGGAACGGACACCGGGGAGCTGTTTTTT.

This clonotype occurred many times. The CDR3 spells CATSRLDRGRTEAFF. DNA of the CDR3: TGTGCCACCAGCAGACTGGACAGGGGAAGAACTGAAGCTTTCTTT. The chain employs TRBV15 and TRBJ1-1, with TRBD1 identical over 9 bases. This CDR3 has 15 residues. The V segment lost 2 bases and the J segment 5 bases; nucleotides outside the gene matches: 6. Germline V gene lookup returns CDR1 LNHNV and CDR2 YYDKDF (reference sequence).

This clonotype was counted many times. The chain carries TRBV7-2 and TRBJ2-7; D gene uncertain. Germline V CDR1 and CDR2: SGHTA, FQGNSA. The V end was cut by 7 bases, the J end by 4 bases, with 8 bases between. CDR3 length: 11 residues. CDR3: CASTLDYEQYF. CDR3 sequence (DNA): TGTGCCAGCACCCTAGATTACGAGCAGTACTTC.

In this sample, this clonotype turned up a few times. The chain joins TRBV6-1 to TRBJ2-1, with 11 bases fitting TRBD2. Germline assignment: CDR1 MNHNS and CDR2 SASEGT. This CDR3 is 17 amino acids long. Germline trimming cut 1 base from V and 2 bases from J; bases unmatched to any gene: 4. The CDR3 sequence: CASSEGPSGGPYNEQFF. The CDR3 DNA reads as TGTGCCAGCAGTGAAGGTCCTAGCGGGGGGCCCTACAATGAGCAGTTCTTC.

This clonotype appeared many times. This chain links TRBV21-1 with TRBJ1-4; the table assigns TRBD1, which was not confirmed against the DNA. TRBV21-1 is classified as a pseudogene. This CDR3 is 15 amino acids long. CDR3: CASSKPPGQGGKLFF. CDR3 sequence (DNA): TGTGCCAGCAGCAAACCTCCGGGACAGGGAGGAAAACTGTTTTTT.

Many counts were recorded for this clonotype. The J gene is TRBJ2-1, the V gene TRBV20-1; 11 bases match TRBD2. The V segment lost 3 bases and the J segment 7 bases; nucleotides outside the gene matches: 17. The CDR3 has 18 amino acids. Germline V CDR1 and CDR2: DFQATT, SNEGSKA (reference sequence). The CDR3 DNA reads as TGCAGTGCTAGTGGGGAGGGCCAGCTAGCGGGAGGTTTTAATGAGCAGTTCTTC. Its protein is CSASGEGQLAGGFNEQFF.

This chain links TRBV7-9 with TRBJ2-7; D is uncertain. This CDR3 has 16 residues. Trimming stripped 5 bases from V and 0 bases from J, with 17 bases between. Germline CDR1 SEHNR, CDR2 FQNEAQ (reference sequence). The CDR3 protein is CASSPSRSYDSYEQYF. The CDR3 bases are TGTGCCAGCAGCCCGAGTAGGTCCTATGACTCCTACGAGCAGTACTTC.

The chain links TRBV11-3 to TRBJ2-5; 8 bases are a match to TRBD2. Germline trimming cut 2 bases from V and 5 bases from J; bases unmatched to any gene: 10. Germline V CDR1 and CDR2: SGHNT, YENEEA. The CDR3 covers 16 residues. CDR3 loop: CASSLQAGGGGETQYF. For the CDR3, the DNA is TGTGCCAGCAGCTTACAGGCGGGAGGTGGCGGGGAGACCCAGTACTTC.

The chain uses TRBV7-9 and TRBJ2-3, with D hard to call. The CDR3 spans 13 residues. V was pared by 9 bases and J by 2 bases, with 12 bases between. Germline CDR1 is SEHNR and CDR2 is FQNEAQ (reference sequence). This chain's CDR3 is CARMGSNTDTQYF. CDR3 sequence (DNA): TGTGCCAGGATGGGATCCAACACAGATACGCAGTATTTT. Supplemented by reference TRBV7-9 and TRBJ2-3, the full variable domain reads DTGVSQNPRHKITKRGQNVTFRCDPISEHNRLYWYRQTLGQGPEFLTYFQNEAQLEKSRLLSDRFSAERPKGSFSTLEIQRTEQGDSAMYLCARMGSNTDTQYFGPGTRLTVL.

This clonotype was recorded at least ten times. The rearrangement uses TRBV6-5 and TRBJ2-2; D remains unclear. CDR1 is MNHEY and CDR2 is SVGAGI in the germline V gene. The CDR3 extends over 14 amino acids. Between the trimmed V and J ends, which lost 8 bases and 1 base, there was a span of 11 bases. CDR3 amino acids: CASERSGNTGELFF. The CDR3 coding sequence is TGTGCCAGCGAGAGAAGTGGGAACACCGGGGAGCTGTTTTTT.

The V call is TRBV6-2 or TRBV6-3, the J call TRBJ1-1; no firm D call. The germline V and J ends were trimmed by 6 bases and 1 base, with 9 bases remaining between them. The CDR3 is 13 residues long. CDR1 MNHEY and CDR2 SVGEGT come from the germline V gene. The CDR3 DNA reads as TGTGCCAGCAGCCCACGGGGGAACACTGAAGCTTTCTTT. Encoded protein: CASSPRGNTEAFF.

At least ten counts were recorded for this clonotype. The rearrangement uses TRBV7-9 and TRBJ2-7, with 8 nucleotides matching TRBD1. The CDR3 covers 14 residues. CDR1 SEHNR and CDR2 FQNEAQ come from the germline V gene (reference sequence). V lost 3 bases, J lost 1 base, and 2 bases stayed unmatched. CDR3 DNA: TGTGCCAGCAGCTTCCGGGACAGGTCCTACGAGCAGTACTTC. Residues: CASSFRDRSYEQYF. Drawing the rest from reference TRBV7-9 and TRBJ2-7, the complete variable domain is DTGVSQNPRHKITKRGQNVTFRCDPISEHNRLYWYRQTLGQGPEFLTYFQNEAQLEKSRLLSDRFSAERPKGSFSTLEIQRTEQGDSAMYLCASSFRDRSYEQYFGPGTRLTVT.

This clonotype was detected ten times or more. J is TRBJ2-5 and V is TRBV18; 9 nucleotides agree with TRBD2. The V gene's germline CDR1 is KGHSH and CDR2 LQKENI. The CDR3 is made up of 18 amino acids. Trimming took 3 bases from V and 1 from J; bases not matched to a gene: 12. The CDR3: CASSPRTSDPRSQETQYF. CDR3 DNA sequence: TGTGCCAGCTCACCTCGGACTAGCGACCCCCGAAGCCAAGAGACCCAGTACTTC.

The chain couples TRBV18 to TRBJ2-2; 7 bases map to TRBD2. With V trimmed by 3 bases and J by 3 bases, 7 bases remained unmatched. Germline V gives CDR1 KGHSH, CDR2 LQKENI. This CDR3 spans 16 amino acids. The CDR3 here is CASSPPGREDTGELFF. The CDR3 bases are TGTGCCAGCTCACCGCCGGGACGGGAGGACACCGGGGAGCTGTTTTTT.

At least ten counts were recorded for this clonotype. V and J are TRBV20-1 and TRBJ2-3, with TRBD2 matching 8 bases. CDR1 is DFQATT, CDR2 SNEGSKA, per germline (reference sequence). The CDR3 has 14 amino acids. J was trimmed by 5 bases and V by 6 bases; bases with no gene match: 10. CDR3 sequence: CSAASGREGDTQYF. CDR3 DNA sequence: TGCAGTGCCGCCTCCGGGAGGGAGGGAGATACGCAGTATTTT.

This clonotype was recorded a few times. V and J are TRBV6-5 and TRBJ1-2, with no clear D. The CDR3 covers 13 residues. The germline CDR1 and CDR2 sequences are MNHEY and SVGAGI. V lost 2 bases and J lost 0, with 4 bases in between. CDR3 sequence (DNA): TGTGCCAGCAGTTACGATGCTAACTATGGCTACACCTTC. Encoded protein: CASSYDANYGYTF.